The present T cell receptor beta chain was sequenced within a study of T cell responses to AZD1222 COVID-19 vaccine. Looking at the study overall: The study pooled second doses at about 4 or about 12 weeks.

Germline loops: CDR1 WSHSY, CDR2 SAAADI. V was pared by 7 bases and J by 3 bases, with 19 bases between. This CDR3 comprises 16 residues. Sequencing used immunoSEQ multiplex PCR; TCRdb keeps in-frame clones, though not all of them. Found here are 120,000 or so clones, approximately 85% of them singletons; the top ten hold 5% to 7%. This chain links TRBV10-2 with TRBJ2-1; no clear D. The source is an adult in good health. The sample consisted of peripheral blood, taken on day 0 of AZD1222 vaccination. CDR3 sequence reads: CASNPYTLNSYNEQFF. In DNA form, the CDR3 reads TGCGCCAGCAACCCGTACACCCTTAACAGCTACAATGAGCAGTTCTTC.